The 8 T cell receptor beta chains presented below share a single source sample, sequenced in a study of blood T cell repertoires in COVID-19 (TCRdb year 2020). Library method: the immunoSEQ multiplex PCR assay. Drawn from immuneACCESS, this table holds only the in-frame rearrangements with V and J called that TCRdb kept. Clones are partly lost; checked studies trace under half to an unresolved V gene and leave the rest unexplained. This sample gives some 430,000 clones in total; about 92% of them show up just once. 0.6% of the sample is in the top ten clones. What was sequenced was PBMCs or T cells enriched from blood (not recorded which). These receptors came from a man between 18 and 29 years old who had recovered from COVID-19.

J is TRBJ2-7 and V is TRBV2; 7 positions agree with TRBD2. The germline V gene encodes CDR1 SNHLY and CDR2 FYNNEI. J lost 0 bases, V lost 7 bases, and 9 bases had no gene match. The CDR3 consists of 15 residues. CDR3 nucleotides: TGTGCCAGCATTAAGGACCAGCGGGGCTCCTACGAGCAGTACTTC. This sequence encodes CASIKDQRGSYEQYF.

This clone was detected only a few times. V is TRBV10-3 and J is TRBJ1-1; tentatively, D is TRBD1 (5 bases). In germline, CDR1 is ENHRY, CDR2 SYGVKD. Trimming removed 10 bases at V and 4 bases at J, with 19 bases between. CDR3 length: 14 residues. The CDR3 DNA sequence: TGTGCCACCGATCCCGACTCAAGGGGCACTGAAGCTTTCTTT. It codes for CATDPDSRGTEAFF.

The chain is built from TRBV11-2 and TRBJ2-3, with D unresolved. The CDR3 has 16 residues. In germline, CDR1 is SGHAT, CDR2 FQNNGV. Trimming shortened V by 5 bases and J by 1 base, and 16 bases separated the two germline ends. In DNA form, the CDR3 reads TGTGCCAGCAGCCACCAGACGGCGCTAGGCACAGATACGCAGTATTTT. Amino acid sequence: CASSHQTALGTDTQYF.

The genes are TRBV5-1 and TRBJ1-5, with D possibly being TRBD1 (6 bases). The CDR3 runs 18 residues. Germline-derived CDR1 and CDR2 are SGHRS and YFSETQ. Trimming took 0 bases from V and 0 from J, leaving 16 bases between them. The CDR3 region is CASSLELGTTNSNQPQHF. CDR3 DNA sequence: TGCGCCAGCAGCTTGGAGTTGGGGACAACGAATAGCAATCAGCCCCAGCATTTT. Based on the CDR3 plus reference TRBV5-1 and TRBJ1-5, the full variable domain is KAGVTQTPRYLIKTRGQQVTLSCSPISGHRSVSWYQQTPGQGLQFLFEYFSETQRNKGNFPGRFSGRQFSNSRSEMNVSTLELGDSALYLCASSLELGTTNSNQPQHFGDGTRLSIL.

The CDR3 region is CASSLLRLAGGGETQYF. The CDR3 region has the DNA TGTGCCAGCAGCTTACTCCGACTAGCGGGGGGAGGGGAGACCCAGTACTTC. V and J are TRBV7-2 and TRBJ2-5; TRBD2 matches at 13 bases. The CDR3 is 17 residues long. Germline V gene sequence: CDR1 SGHTA, CDR2 FQGNSA. V trimming: 2 bases; J trimming: 5 bases; junction bases outside the gene matches: 8.

This chain joins TRBV18 and TRBJ1-2; D is undetermined. The V end lost 0 bases, the J end lost 1 base, and 9 bases lay between the germline ends. This CDR3 is 15 amino acids long. In germline, CDR1 is KGHSH, CDR2 LQKENI. CDR3 coding DNA: TGTGCCAGCTCACCACCTAGCCAGATTAACTATGGCTACACCTTC. Residues: CASSPPSQINYGYTF.

The chain uses TRBV4-2 and TRBJ2-1; 10 bases match TRBD2. The CDR3 loop spans 17 amino acids. V lost 4 bases to trimming and J lost 4 bases; unmatched junction nucleotides: 10. Per the germline V gene, CDR1 is LGHNA and CDR2 is YNFKEQ. As DNA, the CDR3 is TGTGCCAGCAGCCGAGGCCTCGGACTAGCGGCTTACAATGAGCAGTTCTTC. It is translated as CASSRGLGLAAYNEQFF.

The chain recombines TRBV19 with TRBJ1-5; possibly TRBD1 for D (5 bases). The ends were cut back, 6 bases at V and 4 bases at J, with 19 bases in the middle. This CDR3 comprises 16 residues. Per the germline V gene, CDR1 is LNHDA and CDR2 is SQIVND (reference sequence). The CDR3 loop reads CASSPNGGGRNQPQHF. The CDR3 DNA reads TGTGCCAGTAGCCCCAACGGGGGGGGGAGAAATCAGCCCCAGCATTTT.